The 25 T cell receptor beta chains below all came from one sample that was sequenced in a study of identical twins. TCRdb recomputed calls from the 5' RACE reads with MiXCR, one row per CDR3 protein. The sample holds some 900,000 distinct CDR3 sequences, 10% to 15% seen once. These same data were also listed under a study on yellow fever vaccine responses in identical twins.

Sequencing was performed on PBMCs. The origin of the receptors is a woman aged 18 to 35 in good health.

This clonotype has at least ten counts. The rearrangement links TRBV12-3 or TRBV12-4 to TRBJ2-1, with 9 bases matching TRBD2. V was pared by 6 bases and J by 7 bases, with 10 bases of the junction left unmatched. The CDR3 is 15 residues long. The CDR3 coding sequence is TGTGCCAGCAGGCCGGGACTAGCTGAGGCTAATGAGCAGTTCTTC. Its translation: CASRPGLAEANEQFF.

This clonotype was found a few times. The DNA for the CDR3 is TGTGCCACCAGCAGGTTAGCTAGCGGGACAGCAGATACGCAGTATTTT. It encodes CATSRLASGTADTQYF. J is TRBJ2-3 and V is TRBV15; TRBD2 matches at 9 bases. CDR3 length equals 16 residues. Germline CDR1 is LNHNV and CDR2 is YYDKDF (reference sequence). V lost 3 bases and J lost 4; bases outside the gene matches: 8.

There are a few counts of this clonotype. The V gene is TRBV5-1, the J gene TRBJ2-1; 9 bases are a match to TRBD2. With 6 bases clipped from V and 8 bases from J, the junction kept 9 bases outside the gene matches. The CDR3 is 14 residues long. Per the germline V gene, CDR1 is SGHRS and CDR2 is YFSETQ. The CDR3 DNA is TGCGCCAGCAACCCGGGACTAGCTAACCATGAGCAGTTCTTC. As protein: CASNPGLANHEQFF.

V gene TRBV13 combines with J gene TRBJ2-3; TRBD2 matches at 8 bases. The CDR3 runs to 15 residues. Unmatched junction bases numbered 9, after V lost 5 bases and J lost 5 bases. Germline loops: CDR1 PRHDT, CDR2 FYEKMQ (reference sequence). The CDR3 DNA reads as TGTGCCAGCAGCCTACTAGCGGAGGTCGGAGATACGCAGTATTTT. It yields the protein CASSLLAEVGDTQYF.

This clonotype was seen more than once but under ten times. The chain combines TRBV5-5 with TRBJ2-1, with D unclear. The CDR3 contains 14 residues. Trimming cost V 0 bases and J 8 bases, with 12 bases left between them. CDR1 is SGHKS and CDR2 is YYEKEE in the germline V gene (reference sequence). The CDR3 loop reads CASSLDRLWDEQFF. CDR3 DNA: TGTGCCAGCAGCTTGGATCGCCTCTGGGATGAGCAGTTCTTC.

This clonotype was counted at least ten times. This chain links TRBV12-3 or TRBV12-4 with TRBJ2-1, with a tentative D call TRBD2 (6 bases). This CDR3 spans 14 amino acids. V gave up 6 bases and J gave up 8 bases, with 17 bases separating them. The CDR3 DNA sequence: TGTGCCAGCAGCCGGAGGGCCGAACGGGATGAGCAGTTCTTC. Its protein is CASSRRAERDEQFF.

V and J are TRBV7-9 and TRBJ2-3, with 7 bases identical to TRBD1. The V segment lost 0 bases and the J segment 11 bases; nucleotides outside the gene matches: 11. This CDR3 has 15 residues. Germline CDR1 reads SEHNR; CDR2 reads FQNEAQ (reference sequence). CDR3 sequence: CASSLANGQEVQQYF. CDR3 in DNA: TGTGCCAGCAGCTTAGCAAACGGACAGGAAGTACAGCAGTATTTT.

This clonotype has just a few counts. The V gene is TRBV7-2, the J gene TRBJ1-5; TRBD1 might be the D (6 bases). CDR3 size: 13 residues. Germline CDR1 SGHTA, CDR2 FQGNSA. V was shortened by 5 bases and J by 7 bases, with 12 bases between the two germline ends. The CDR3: CASSGGQMQPQHF. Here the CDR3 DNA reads TGTGCCAGCAGCGGGGGCCAAATGCAGCCCCAGCATTTT.

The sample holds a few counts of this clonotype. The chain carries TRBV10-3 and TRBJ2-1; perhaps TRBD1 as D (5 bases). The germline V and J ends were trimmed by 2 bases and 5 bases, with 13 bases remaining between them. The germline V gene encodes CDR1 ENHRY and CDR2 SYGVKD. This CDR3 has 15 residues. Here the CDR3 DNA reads TGTGCCATCAGTGAGCATCTCCAAGGGGACAATGAGCAGTTCTTC. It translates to CAISEHLQGDNEQFF.

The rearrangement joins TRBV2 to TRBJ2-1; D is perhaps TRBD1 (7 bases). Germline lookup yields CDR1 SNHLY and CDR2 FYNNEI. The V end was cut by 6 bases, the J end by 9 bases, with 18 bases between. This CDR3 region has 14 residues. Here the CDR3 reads CASSEEGADIEQFF. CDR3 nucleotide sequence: TGTGCCAGCAGCGAGGAGGGGGCGGATATTGAGCAGTTCTTC.

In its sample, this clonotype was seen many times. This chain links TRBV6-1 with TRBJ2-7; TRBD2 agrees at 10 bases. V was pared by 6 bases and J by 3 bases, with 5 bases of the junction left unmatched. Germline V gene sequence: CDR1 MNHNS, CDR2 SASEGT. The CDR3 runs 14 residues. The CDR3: CASSPTSGIYEQYF. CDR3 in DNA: TGTGCCAGCAGCCCTACTAGCGGGATCTACGAGCAGTACTTC.

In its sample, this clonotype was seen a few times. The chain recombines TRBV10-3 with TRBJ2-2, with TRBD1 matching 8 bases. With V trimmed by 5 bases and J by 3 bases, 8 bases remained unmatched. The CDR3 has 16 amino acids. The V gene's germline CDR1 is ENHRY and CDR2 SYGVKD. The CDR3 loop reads CAISNAGGSDTGELFF. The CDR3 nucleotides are TGTGCCATCAGTAACGCAGGGGGCTCGGACACCGGGGAGCTGTTTTTT.

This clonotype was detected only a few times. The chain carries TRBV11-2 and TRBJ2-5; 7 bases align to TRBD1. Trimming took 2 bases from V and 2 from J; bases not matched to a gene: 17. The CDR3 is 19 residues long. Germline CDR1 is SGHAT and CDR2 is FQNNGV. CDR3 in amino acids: CASSLIQAALRTGQETQYF. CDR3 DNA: TGTGCCAGCAGCTTAATCCAAGCGGCATTAAGGACAGGACAAGAGACCCAGTACTTC.

The CDR3 DNA follows: TGTGCCAGCAGCTCAGGACAGGGGGGGCCCACCTACGAGCAGTACTTC. Encoded protein: CASSSGQGGPTYEQYF. The chain carries TRBV7-9 and TRBJ2-7; 10 nucleotides line up with TRBD1. This CDR3 spans 16 amino acids. Germline CDR1 is SEHNR and CDR2 is FQNEAQ (reference sequence). Unmatched junction bases numbered 8, after V lost 4 bases and J lost 2 bases. The full variable domain, its missing parts supplied by reference TRBV7-9 and TRBJ2-7, is DTGVSQNPRHKITKRGQNVTFRCDPISEHNRLYWYRQTLGQGPEFLTYFQNEAQLEKSRLLSDRFSAERPKGSFSTLEIQRTEQGDSAMYLCASSSGQGGPTYEQYFGPGTRLTVT.

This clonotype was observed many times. The CDR3 here is CSATSGTPLHF. The CDR3 DNA reads TGCAGTGCAACCTCGGGGACACCCCTCCACTTT. This chain connects TRBV20-1 to TRBJ1-6; unclear D gene. V was shortened by 6 bases and J by 11 bases, with 11 bases between the two germline ends. CDR1 is DFQATT, CDR2 SNEGSKA, per germline (reference sequence). This CDR3 comprises 11 residues.

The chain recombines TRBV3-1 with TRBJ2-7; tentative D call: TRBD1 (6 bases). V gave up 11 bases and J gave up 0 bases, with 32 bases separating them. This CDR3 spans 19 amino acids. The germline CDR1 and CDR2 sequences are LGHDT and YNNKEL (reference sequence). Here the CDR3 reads CALSPALQGFQPSSYEQYF. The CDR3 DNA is TGTGCCCTCAGCCCAGCCCTACAGGGTTTCCAACCGAGCTCCTACGAGCAGTACTTC.

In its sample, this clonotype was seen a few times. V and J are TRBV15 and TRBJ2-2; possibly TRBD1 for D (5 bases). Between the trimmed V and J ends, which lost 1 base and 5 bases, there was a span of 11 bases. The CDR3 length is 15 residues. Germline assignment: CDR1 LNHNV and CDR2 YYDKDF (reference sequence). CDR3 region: CATSRVGRATGELFF. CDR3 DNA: TGTGCCACCAGCAGAGTTGGCAGGGCAACCGGGGAGCTGTTTTTT.

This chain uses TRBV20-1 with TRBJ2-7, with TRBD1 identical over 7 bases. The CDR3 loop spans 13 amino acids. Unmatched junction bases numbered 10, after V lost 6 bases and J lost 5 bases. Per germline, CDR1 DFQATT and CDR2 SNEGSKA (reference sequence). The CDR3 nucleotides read TGCAGTGCCCCGAGACAGGGATCCCACGAGCAGTACGTC. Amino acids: CSAPRQGSHEQYV.

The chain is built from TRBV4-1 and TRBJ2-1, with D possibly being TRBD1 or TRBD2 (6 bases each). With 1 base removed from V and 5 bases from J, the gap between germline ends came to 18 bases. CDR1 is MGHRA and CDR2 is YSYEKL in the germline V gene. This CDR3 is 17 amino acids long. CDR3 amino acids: CASSQVNGGRIDNEQFF. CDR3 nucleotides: TGCGCCAGCAGCCAAGTTAACGGGGGCCGAATTGACAATGAGCAGTTCTTC.

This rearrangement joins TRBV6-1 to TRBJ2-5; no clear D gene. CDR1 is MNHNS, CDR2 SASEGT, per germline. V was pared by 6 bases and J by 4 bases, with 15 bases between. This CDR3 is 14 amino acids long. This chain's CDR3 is CASSTARAVETQYF. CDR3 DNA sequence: TGTGCCAGCAGCACTGCCCGTGCGGTAGAGACCCAGTACTTC.

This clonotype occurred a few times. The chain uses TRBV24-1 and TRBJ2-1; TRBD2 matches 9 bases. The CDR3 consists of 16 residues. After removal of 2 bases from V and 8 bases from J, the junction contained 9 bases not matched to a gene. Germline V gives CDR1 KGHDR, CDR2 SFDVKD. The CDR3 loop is CATSDSVLAGRDEQFF. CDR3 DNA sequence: TGTGCCACCAGTGATTCGGTCCTAGCGGGAAGGGATGAGCAGTTCTTC.

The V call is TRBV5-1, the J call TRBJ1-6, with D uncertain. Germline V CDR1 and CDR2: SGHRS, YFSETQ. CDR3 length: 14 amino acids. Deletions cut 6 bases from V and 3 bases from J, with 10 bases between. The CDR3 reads CASTSGLYNSPLHF. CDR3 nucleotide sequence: TGCGCCAGCACCTCAGGCCTCTATAATTCACCCCTCCACTTT.

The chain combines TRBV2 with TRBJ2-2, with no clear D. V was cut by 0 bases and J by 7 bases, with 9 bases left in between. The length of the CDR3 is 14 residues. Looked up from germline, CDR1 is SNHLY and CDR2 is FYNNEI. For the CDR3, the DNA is TGTGCCAGCAGTGAAGCGCTCGGCTTCGGGGAGCTGTTTTTT. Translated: CASSEALGFGELFF.

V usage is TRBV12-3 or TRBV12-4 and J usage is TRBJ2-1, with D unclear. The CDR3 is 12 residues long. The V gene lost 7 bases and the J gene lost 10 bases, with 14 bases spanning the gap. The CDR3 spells CASTWAPREQFF. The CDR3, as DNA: TGTGCCAGCACGTGGGCCCCCAGGGAGCAGTTCTTC.

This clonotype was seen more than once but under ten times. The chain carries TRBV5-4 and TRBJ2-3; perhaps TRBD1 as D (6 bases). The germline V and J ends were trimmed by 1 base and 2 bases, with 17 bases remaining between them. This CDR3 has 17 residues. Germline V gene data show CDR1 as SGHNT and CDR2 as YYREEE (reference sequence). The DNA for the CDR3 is TGTGCCAGCAGCTTGCCCGAAACAGGGCTTTACACAGATACGCAGTATTTT. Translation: CASSLPETGLYTDTQYF.